The next 32 T cell receptor beta chains were all read from a single sample in a study of T cells expressing NK-cell markers. TCRdb reprocessed the 5' RACE reads and reports one entry per CDR3 protein, with no DNA. This sample carries about 550,000 distinct CDR3 sequences, with approximately 3.5% going to the ten biggest clones. Sequenced: blood T cells: a sorted CD56 or NKG2C T cell subset, CD4+ or CD8+ T cells, or bulk PBMC T cells (not recorded which). Receptors originate from a man between 18 and 35 years old in good health.

J is TRBJ2-2 and V is TRBV28; TCRdb reports TRBD1, a call that lacks DNA to check it against. Germline loops: CDR1 MDHEN, CDR2 SYDVKM. The CDR3 is 17 residues long. CDR3 region: CASSPSGQGARTGELFF.

The rearrangement uses TRBV20-1 and TRBJ2-6; TCRdb's D call, TRBD1, is unchecked because there is no DNA. CDR1 DFQATT and CDR2 SNEGSKA come from the germline V gene (reference sequence). This CDR3 is 15 amino acids long. The CDR3: CSAGELSSGANVLTF.

V usage is TRBV6-5 and J usage is TRBJ1-3; TCRdb's assignment of TRBD1 cannot be checked, as there is no DNA. This CDR3 comprises 14 residues. Per germline, CDR1 MNHEY and CDR2 SVGAGI. The CDR3 sequence is CASSLVGGLNTIYF.

The chain employs TRBV7-2 and TRBJ1-5; TCRdb designates TRBD1, a call that cannot be tested without DNA. The germline V gene has CDR1 SGHTA and CDR2 FQGNSA. The CDR3 covers 17 residues. CDR3 residues: CASSRAPGGASNQPQHF.

The chain couples TRBV18 to TRBJ2-7; TCRdb selects TRBD1, and the lack of DNA leaves this call unchecked. This CDR3 is 14 amino acids long. The V gene's germline CDR1 is KGHSH and CDR2 LQKENI. The CDR3: CASSQLGTGYEQYF.

The chain employs TRBV20-1 and TRBJ1-1; TCRdb outputs TRBD1, but without DNA this stays unchecked. Looked up from germline, CDR1 is DFQATT and CDR2 is SNEGSKA (reference sequence). There are 16 residues in the CDR3. The CDR3: CSARFLPNPLNTEAFF.

This CDR3 reads CASSWGVGTEAFF. The chain recombines TRBV7-6 with TRBJ1-1; the TCRdb call, TRBD1, lacks DNA for checking. The CDR3 spans 13 residues. Germline V gives CDR1 SGHVS, CDR2 FNYEAQ. The full variable domain, in which reference TRBV7-6 and TRBJ1-1 provide the parts outside the CDR3, is GAGVSQSPRYKVTKRGQDVALRCDPISGHVSLYWYRQALGQGPEFLTYFNYEAQQDKSGLPNDRFSAERPEGSISTLTIQRTEQRDSAMYRCASSWGVGTEAFFGQGTRLTVV.

V usage is TRBV2 and J usage is TRBJ2-1; without DNA, the TCRdb call of TRBD2 cannot be checked. This CDR3 has 14 amino acids. The V gene's germline CDR1 is SNHLY and CDR2 FYNNEI. CDR3 sequence reads: CASSPGGIYNEQFF.

The genes are TRBV5-5 and TRBJ2-1; TCRdb's D call, TRBD2, is unchecked because there is no DNA. The CDR3 is 16 amino acids. Germline V gene sequence: CDR1 SGHKS, CDR2 YYEKEE (reference sequence). Here the CDR3 reads CASSSQPSASYNEQFF.

This chain uses TRBV6-2 or TRBV6-3 with TRBJ2-1; TCRdb lists TRBD2, though no DNA is available to test this call. Germline CDR1 is MNHEY and CDR2 is SVGEGT. The CDR3 has 20 amino acids. The CDR3 loop reads CASSYGTAVAGVSSYNEQFF.

The chain couples TRBV5-1 to TRBJ2-3. The CDR3 length is 16 residues. Per the germline V gene, CDR1 is SGHRS and CDR2 is YFSETQ. This CDR3 is CASSLVPVQNTDTQYF.

The V gene is TRBV5-5, the J gene TRBJ1-2; TCRdb's assignment of TRBD1 cannot be checked, as there is no DNA. The CDR3 extends over 15 amino acids. CDR1 is SGHKS and CDR2 is YYEKEE in the germline V gene (reference sequence). CDR3 amino acids: CASSPLGTGVSGYTF.

This sequence joins TRBV14 and TRBJ2-5; TCRdb calls TRBD2, which cannot be checked without DNA. The CDR3 loop spans 18 amino acids. In germline, CDR1 is SGHDN, CDR2 FVKESK. This chain's CDR3 is CASSQTGTRKNLGETQYF.

The chain carries TRBV20-1 and TRBJ2-5. Germline CDR1 is DFQATT and CDR2 is SNEGSKA (reference sequence). This CDR3 is 15 amino acids long. CDR3: CSATPYRLPQETQYF.

V gene TRBV29-1 combines with J gene TRBJ2-3. The CDR3 is made up of 14 amino acids. CDR1 is SQVTM and CDR2 is ANQGSEA in the germline V gene. CDR3 region: CSVERSSLTDTQYF.

This rearrangement joins TRBV10-3 to TRBJ2-1. Germline V lookup: CDR1 ENHRY, CDR2 SYGVKD. CDR3 size: 13 residues. The CDR3 is CAISLDGRNEQFF.

The V gene is TRBV2, the J gene TRBJ2-1; no DNA is available, so the TRBD2 call from TCRdb remains unchecked. CDR3 length equals 12 residues. Germline CDR1 is SNHLY and CDR2 is FYNNEI. This chain's CDR3 is CASKNRLDVGFF.

The chain is built from TRBV20-1 and TRBJ2-5; checking the TCRdb D call of TRBD2 is not possible without DNA. The germline V gene has CDR1 DFQATT and CDR2 SNEGSKA (reference sequence). The CDR3 is 16 amino acids. The CDR3 sequence: CSARDSSGREQETQYF.

The chain links TRBV6-2 or TRBV6-3 to TRBJ2-7; TCRdb's D gene call, TRBD1, goes unchecked for lack of DNA. The CDR3 covers 14 residues. Germline values: CDR1 MNHEY, CDR2 SVGEGT. Here the CDR3 reads CASSYRLDRGEQYF.

The chain uses TRBV6-5 and TRBJ2-2; the D gene TCRdb calls, TRBD1, cannot be checked with no DNA. The germline gives CDR1 MNHEY, CDR2 SVGAGI. This CDR3 spans 15 amino acids. CDR3: CASVRNRQNTGELFF.

V is TRBV12-3 or TRBV12-4 and J is TRBJ1-1; the D call of TRBD1 rests on TCRdb alone, since no DNA is present to check it. The CDR3 spans 15 residues. Here the CDR3 reads CASSPPTGTNTEAFF.

J is TRBJ1-3 and V is TRBV7-6. The CDR3 totals 18 residues. Germline values: CDR1 SGHVS, CDR2 FNYEAQ. The CDR3 is CASSLGGGRPSSGNTIYF.

V is TRBV28 and J is TRBJ2-7; the D call from TCRdb, TRBD2, cannot be confirmed without DNA. Germline lookup yields CDR1 MDHEN and CDR2 SYDVKM. The CDR3 contains 15 residues. The CDR3 loop is CASGPRTGTWGEQYF.

V gene TRBV29-1 combines with J gene TRBJ1-1. Germline CDR1 and CDR2: SQVTM and ANQGSEA. CDR3 length: 14 amino acids. The CDR3 here is CSVGALEGDTEAFF.

This chain joins TRBV10-3 and TRBJ2-2; TCRdb's D call, TRBD2, is unchecked because there is no DNA. CDR1 is ENHRY and CDR2 is SYGVKD in the germline V gene. The CDR3 sequence is 19 residues long. This CDR3 is CAISAPGGLAGANTGELFF.

The chain combines TRBV2 with TRBJ2-1; checking the TCRdb D call of TRBD1 is not possible without DNA. The V gene's germline CDR1 is SNHLY and CDR2 FYNNEI. CDR3 size: 14 residues. CDR3 region: CASSERGQGIWQFF.

V and J are TRBV29-1 and TRBJ2-1. The CDR3 loop spans 12 amino acids. Germline CDR1 is SQVTM and CDR2 is ANQGSEA. CDR3 loop: CSALHSGSEQFF.

V is TRBV2 and J is TRBJ2-1; no DNA is available, so the TRBD2 call from TCRdb remains unchecked. CDR3 length: 13 residues. The V gene's germline CDR1 is SNHLY and CDR2 FYNNEI. The CDR3 sequence is CASSDKRVNEQFF.

The rearrangement uses TRBV11-2 and TRBJ2-1; without DNA, the TCRdb call of TRBD2 cannot be checked. Germline-derived CDR1 and CDR2 are SGHAT and FQNNGV. The CDR3 spans 18 residues. CDR3 amino acids: CASRSLTSGIGTYNEQFF.

This chain joins TRBV28 and TRBJ2-7; TCRdb indicates TRBD2, and absent DNA this call remains unverified. The CDR3 loop spans 14 amino acids. Germline CDR1 and CDR2: MDHEN and SYDVKM. This CDR3 reads CASSLQQVPYEQYF.

This chain connects TRBV12-3 or TRBV12-4 to TRBJ2-7; as DNA is missing, the TRBD2 call by TCRdb cannot be tested. The CDR3 sequence is 17 residues long. This chain's CDR3 is CASSWATSGTSSYEQYF.

This chain uses TRBV12-3 or TRBV12-4 with TRBJ1-1. This CDR3 has 11 residues. The CDR3 loop is CASSFDPKAFF.